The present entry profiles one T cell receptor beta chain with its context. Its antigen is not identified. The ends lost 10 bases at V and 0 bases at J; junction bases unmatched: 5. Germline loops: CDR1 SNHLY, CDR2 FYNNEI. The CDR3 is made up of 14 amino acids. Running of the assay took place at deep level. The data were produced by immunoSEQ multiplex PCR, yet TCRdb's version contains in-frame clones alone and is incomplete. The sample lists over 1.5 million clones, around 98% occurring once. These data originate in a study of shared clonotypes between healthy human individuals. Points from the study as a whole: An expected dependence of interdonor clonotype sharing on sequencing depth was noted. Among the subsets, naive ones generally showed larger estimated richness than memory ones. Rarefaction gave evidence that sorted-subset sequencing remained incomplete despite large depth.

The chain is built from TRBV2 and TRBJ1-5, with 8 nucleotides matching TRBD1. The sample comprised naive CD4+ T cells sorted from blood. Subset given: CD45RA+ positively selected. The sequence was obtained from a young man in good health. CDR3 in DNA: TGTGCCACCGGACAGGGAAATAGCAATCAGCCCCAGCATTTT. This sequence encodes CATGQGNSNQPQHF.